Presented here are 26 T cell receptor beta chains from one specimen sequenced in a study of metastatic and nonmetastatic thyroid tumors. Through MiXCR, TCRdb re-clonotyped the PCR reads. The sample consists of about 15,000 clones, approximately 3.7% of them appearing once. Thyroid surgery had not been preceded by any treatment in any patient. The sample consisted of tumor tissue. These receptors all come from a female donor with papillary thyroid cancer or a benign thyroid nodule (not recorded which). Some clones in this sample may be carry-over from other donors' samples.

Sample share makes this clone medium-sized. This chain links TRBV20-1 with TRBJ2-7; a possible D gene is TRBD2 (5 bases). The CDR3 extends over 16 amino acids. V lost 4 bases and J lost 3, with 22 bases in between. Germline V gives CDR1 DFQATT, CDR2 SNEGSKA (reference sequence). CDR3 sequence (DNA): TGCAGTGCTACGCCCCTGGCAGGCGGGCGTTTCTACGAGCAGTACTTC. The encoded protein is CSATPLAGGRFYEQYF.

The CDR3 nucleotides read TGTGCCAGCAGTTTCGGTCTAAACAGGGGGCGGGATCAGCCCCAGCATTTT. Its protein product is CASSFGLNRGRDQPQHF. The chain combines TRBV28 with TRBJ1-5; 9 positions match TRBD1. Germline-derived CDR1 and CDR2 are MDHEN and SYDVKM. J gave up 5 bases and V 3 bases, and 11 bases lay outside the gene matches. This CDR3 has 17 amino acids.

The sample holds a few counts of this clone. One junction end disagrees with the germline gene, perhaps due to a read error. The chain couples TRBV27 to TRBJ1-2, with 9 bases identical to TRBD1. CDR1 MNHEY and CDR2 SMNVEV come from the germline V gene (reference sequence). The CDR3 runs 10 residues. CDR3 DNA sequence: TGTGCCAGCAGCCGGTACAGGGGGCACTTC. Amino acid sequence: CASSRYRGHF.

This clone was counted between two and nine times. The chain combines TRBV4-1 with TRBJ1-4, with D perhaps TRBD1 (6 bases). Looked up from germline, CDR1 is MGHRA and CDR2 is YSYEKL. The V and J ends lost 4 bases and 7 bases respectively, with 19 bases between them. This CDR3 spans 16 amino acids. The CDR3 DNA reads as TGCGCCAGCAGCCCTCAGGGACAAGGGGGATTTGAAAAACTGTTTTTT. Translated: CASSPQGQGGFEKLFF.

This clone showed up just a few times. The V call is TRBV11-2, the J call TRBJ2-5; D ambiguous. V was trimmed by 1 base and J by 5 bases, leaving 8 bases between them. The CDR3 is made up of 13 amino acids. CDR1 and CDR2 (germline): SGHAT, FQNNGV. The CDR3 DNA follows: TGTGCCAGCAGCTTAGCCCCAGGCGAGACCCAGTACTTC. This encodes CASSLAPGETQYF.

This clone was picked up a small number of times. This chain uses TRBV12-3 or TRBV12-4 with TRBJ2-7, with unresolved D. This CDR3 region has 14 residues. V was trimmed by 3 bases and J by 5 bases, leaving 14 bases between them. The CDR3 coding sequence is TGTGCCAGCAGTTTTTTAGGGAAACACCACGAGCAGTACTTC. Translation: CASSFLGKHHEQYF.

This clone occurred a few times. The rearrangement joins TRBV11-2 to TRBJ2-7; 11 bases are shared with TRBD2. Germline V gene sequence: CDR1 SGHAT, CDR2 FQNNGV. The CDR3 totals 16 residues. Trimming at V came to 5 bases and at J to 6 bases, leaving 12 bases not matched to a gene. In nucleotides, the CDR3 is TGTGCCAGCAGCGAGACTAGCGGGATTAAGGGTGCCGAGCAGTACTTC. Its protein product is CASSETSGIKGAEQYF.

CDR3 protein: CASTGGEGTEAFF. The DNA of the CDR3 is TGTGCCAGCACGGGGGGGGAGGGCACTGAAGCTTTCTTT. V is TRBV2 and J is TRBJ1-1, with D possibly being TRBD1 (5 bases). Germline V gene lookup returns CDR1 SNHLY and CDR2 FYNNEI. V was clipped by 7 bases and J by 4 bases, with 13 bases between them. The CDR3 sequence is 13 residues long.

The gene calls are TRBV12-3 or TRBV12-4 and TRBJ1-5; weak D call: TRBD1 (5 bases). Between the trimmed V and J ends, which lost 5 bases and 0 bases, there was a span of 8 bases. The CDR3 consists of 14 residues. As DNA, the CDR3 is TGTGCCAGCAGTCCGGACAATAGCAATCAGCCCCAGCATTTT. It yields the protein CASSPDNSNQPQHF.

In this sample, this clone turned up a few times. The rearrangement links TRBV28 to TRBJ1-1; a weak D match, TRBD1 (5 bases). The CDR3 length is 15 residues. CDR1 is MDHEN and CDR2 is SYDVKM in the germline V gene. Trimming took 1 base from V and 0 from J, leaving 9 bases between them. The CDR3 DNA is TGTGCCAGCAGTTTATCGGCAGGGCTGAACACTGAAGCTTTCTTT. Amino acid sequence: CASSLSAGLNTEAFF. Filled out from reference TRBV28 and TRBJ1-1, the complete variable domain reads DVKVTQSSRYLVKRTGEKVFLECVQDMDHENMFWYRQDPGLGLRLIYFSYDVKMKEKGDIPEGYSVSREKKERFSLILESASTNQTSMYLCASSLSAGLNTEAFFGQGTRLTVV.

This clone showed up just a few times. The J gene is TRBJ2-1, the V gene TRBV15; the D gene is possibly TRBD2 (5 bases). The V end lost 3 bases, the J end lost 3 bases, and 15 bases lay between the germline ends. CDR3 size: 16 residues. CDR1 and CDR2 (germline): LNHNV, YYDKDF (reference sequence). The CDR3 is CATSSQSGRVYNEQFF. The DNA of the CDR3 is TGTGCCACCAGCAGTCAGAGCGGTCGGGTCTACAATGAGCAGTTCTTC.

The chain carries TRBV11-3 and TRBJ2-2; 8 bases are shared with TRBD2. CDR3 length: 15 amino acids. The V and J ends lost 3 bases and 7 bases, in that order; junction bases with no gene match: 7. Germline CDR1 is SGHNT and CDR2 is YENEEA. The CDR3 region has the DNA TGTGCCAGCAGCTTCTCTAGCGGGCAGATCGGGGAGCTGTTTTTT. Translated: CASSFSSGQIGELFF.

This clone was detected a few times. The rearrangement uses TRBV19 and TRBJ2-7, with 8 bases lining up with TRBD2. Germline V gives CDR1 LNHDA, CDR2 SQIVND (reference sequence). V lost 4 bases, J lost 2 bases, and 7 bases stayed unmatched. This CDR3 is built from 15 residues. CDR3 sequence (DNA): TGTGCCAGTAGTACCCGGGGGGGGAGCCCCTACGAGCAGTACTTC. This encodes CASSTRGGSPYEQYF. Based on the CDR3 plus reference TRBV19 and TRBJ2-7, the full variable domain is DGGITQSPKYLFRKEGQNVTLSCEQNLNHDAMYWYRQDPGQGLRLIYYSQIVNDFQKGDIAEGYSVSREKKESFPLTVTSAQKNPTAFYLCASSTRGGSPYEQYFGPGTRLTVT.

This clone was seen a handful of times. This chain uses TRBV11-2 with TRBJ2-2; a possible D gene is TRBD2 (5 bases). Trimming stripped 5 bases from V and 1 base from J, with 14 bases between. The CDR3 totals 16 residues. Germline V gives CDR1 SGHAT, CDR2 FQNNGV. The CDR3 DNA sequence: TGTGCCAGCAGCCGCAACGCCGGAGGGAACACCGGGGAGCTGTTTTTT. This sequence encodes CASSRNAGGNTGELFF.

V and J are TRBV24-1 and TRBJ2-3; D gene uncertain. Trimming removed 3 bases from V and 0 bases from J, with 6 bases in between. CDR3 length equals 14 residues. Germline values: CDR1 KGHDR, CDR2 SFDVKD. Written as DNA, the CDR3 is TGTGCCACCAGTGATGGGTTGAGCACAGATACGCAGTATTTT. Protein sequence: CATSDGLSTDTQYF.

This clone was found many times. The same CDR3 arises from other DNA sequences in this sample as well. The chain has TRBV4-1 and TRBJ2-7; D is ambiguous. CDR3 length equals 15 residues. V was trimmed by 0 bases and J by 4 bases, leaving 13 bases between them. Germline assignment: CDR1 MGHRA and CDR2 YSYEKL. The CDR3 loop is CASSQEFRDEYEQYF. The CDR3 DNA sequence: TGCGCCAGCAGCCAAGAATTCAGAGACGAATACGAGCAGTACTTC.

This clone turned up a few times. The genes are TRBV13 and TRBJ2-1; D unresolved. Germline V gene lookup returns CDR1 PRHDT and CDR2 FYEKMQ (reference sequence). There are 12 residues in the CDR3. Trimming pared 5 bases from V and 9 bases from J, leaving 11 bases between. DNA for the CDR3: TGTGCCAGCAGCCCTCTCTTCCCTGAGCAGTTCTTC. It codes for CASSPLFPEQFF.

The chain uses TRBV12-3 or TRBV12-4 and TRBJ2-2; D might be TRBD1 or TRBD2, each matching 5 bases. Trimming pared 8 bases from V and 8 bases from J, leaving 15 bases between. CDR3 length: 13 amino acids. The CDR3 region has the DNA TGTGCCAGCGAGCGAATGAGGGGTGGGGAGCTGTTTTTT. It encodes CASERMRGGELFF.

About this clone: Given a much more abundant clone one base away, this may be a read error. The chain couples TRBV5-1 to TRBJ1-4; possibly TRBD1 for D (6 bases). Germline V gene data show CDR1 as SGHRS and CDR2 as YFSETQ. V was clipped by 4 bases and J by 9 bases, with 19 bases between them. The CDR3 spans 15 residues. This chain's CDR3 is CASSPGGAQRKKLFF. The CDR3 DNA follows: TGCGCCAGCAGCCCCGGGGGGGCGCAGAGGAAAAAACTGTTTTTT.

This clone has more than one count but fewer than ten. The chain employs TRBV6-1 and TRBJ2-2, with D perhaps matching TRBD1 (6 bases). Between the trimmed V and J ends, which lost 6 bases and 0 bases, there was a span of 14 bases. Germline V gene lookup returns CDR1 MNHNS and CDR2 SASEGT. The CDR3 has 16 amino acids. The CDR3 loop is CASSSDSLSNTGELFF. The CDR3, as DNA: TGTGCCAGCAGCTCGGACAGCCTCTCGAACACCGGGGAGCTGTTTTTT.

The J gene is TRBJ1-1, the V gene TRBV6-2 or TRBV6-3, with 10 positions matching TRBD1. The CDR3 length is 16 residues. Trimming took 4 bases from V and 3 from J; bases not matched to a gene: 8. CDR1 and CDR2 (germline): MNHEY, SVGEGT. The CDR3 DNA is TGTGCCAGCAGTTTCGGGACAGGGGTTGTGGACACTGAAGCTTTCTTT. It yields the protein CASSFGTGVVDTEAFF.

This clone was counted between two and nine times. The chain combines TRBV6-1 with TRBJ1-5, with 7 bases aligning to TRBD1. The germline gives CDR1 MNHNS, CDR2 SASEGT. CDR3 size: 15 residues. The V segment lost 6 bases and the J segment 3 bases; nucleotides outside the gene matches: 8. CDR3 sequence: CASSQDRAYNQPQHF. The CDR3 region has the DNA TGTGCCAGCAGCCAAGACAGGGCCTACAATCAGCCCCAGCATTTT.

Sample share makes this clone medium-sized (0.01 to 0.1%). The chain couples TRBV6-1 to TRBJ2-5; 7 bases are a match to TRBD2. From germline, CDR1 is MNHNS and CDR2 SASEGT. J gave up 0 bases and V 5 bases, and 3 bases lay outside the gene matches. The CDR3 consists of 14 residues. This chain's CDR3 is CASSLTSDQETQYF. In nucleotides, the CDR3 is TGTGCCAGCAGTTTAACTAGCGACCAAGAGACCCAGTACTTC.

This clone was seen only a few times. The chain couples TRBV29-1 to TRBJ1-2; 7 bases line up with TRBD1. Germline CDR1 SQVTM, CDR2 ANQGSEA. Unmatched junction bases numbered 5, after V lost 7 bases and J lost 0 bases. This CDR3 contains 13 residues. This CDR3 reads CSAWDSTNYGYTF. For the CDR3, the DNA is TGCAGCGCCTGGGACAGTACTAACTATGGCTACACCTTC. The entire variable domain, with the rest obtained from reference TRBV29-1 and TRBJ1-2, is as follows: SAVISQKPSRDICQRGTSLTIQCQVDSQVTMMFWYRQQPGQSLTLIATANQGSEATYESGFVIDKFPISRPNLTFSTLTVSNMSPEDSSIYLCSAWDSTNYGYTFGSGTRLTVV.

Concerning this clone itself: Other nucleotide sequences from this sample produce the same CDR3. The CDR3 nucleotides read TGTGCCAGCAGCTGGACTAGCGGGAGGTACGAGCAGTACTTC. It yields the protein CASSWTSGRYEQYF. J is TRBJ2-7 and V is TRBV7-2; TRBD2 agrees at 14 bases. Germline V gene sequence: CDR1 SGHTA, CDR2 FQGNSA. V was pared by 4 bases and J by 4 bases, with 0 bases of the junction left unmatched. CDR3 size: 14 residues.

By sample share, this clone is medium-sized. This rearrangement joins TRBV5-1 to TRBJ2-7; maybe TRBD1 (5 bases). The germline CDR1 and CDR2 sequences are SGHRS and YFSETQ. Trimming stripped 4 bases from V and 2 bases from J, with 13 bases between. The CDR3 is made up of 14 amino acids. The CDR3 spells CASSVGDSTYEQYF. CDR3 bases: TGCGCCAGCAGCGTCGGAGACAGTACCTACGAGCAGTACTTC.